The following is a TCR beta chain sequence with its context. Antigen: not known. The sample is drawn from a study of cytomegalovirus exposure and HLA in healthy donors. The study's findings and limits: In an earlier analysis, productive rearrangement rates for most beta V segments clustered near 87% or 30%.

Between the trimmed V and J ends, which lost 1 base and 0 bases, there was a span of 15 bases. The CDR3 is 17 residues long. Germline V gene data show CDR1 as SGHVS and CDR2 as FNYEAQ. The PCR contained 60 Vbeta and 13 Jbeta primers. TCRdb's copy holds only in-frame clones and misses some; the assay was immunoSEQ multiplex PCR. The sample lists approximately 160,000 clones, around 68% seen once, with approximately 2.8% in the top ten. The chain uses TRBV7-6 and TRBJ1-1, with D possibly being TRBD1 (6 bases). Sample: PBMCs. This TCR was recovered from a woman in her 40s in good health and CMV-seropositive. The CDR3 sequence is CASSLGGGRTMNTEAFF. The CDR3, as DNA: TGTGCCAGCAGCTTAGGTGGGGGCAGGACGATGAACACTGAAGCTTTCTTT.